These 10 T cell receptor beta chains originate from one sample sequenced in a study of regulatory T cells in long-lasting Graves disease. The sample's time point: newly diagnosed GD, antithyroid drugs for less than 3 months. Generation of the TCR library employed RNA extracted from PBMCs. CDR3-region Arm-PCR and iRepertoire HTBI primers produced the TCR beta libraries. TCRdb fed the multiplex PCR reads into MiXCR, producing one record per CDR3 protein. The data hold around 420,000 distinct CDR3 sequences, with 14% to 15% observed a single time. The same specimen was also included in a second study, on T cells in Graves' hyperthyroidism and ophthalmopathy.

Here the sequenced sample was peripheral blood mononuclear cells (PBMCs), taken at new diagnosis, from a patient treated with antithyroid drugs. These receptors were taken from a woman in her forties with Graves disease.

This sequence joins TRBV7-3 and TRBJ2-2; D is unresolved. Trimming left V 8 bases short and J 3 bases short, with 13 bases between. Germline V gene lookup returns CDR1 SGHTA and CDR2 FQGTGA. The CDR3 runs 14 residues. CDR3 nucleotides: TGTGCCAGCGGTGGTGTGCCAGACACCGGGGAGCTGTTTTTT. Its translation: CASGGVPDTGELFF.

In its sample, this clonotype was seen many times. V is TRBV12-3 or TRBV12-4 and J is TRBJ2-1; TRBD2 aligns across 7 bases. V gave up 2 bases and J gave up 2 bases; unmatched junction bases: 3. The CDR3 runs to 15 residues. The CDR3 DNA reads TGTGCCAGCAGTTTACTGCGGGGGACCTACAATGAGCAGTTCTTC. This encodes CASSLLRGTYNEQFF.

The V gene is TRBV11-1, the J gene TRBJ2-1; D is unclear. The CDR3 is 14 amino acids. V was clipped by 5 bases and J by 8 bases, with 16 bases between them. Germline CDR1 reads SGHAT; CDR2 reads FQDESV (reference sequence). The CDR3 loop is CASSTPTKSDEQFF. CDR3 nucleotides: TGTGCCAGCAGCACACCAACTAAATCGGATGAGCAGTTCTTC.

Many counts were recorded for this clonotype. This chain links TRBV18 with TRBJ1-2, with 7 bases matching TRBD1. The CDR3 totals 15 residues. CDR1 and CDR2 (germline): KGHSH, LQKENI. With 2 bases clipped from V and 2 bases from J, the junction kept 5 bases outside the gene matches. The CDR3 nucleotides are TGTGCCAGCTCACCAGAGCAGGGGGAAAACTATGGCTACACCTTC. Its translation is CASSPEQGENYGYTF.

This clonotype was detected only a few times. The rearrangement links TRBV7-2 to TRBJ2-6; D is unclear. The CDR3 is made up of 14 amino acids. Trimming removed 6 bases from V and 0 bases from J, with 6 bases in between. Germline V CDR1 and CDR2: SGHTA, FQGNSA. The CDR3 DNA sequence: TGTGCCAGCAGTATCTACTCTGGGGCCAACGTCCTGACTTTC. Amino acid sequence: CASSIYSGANVLTF.

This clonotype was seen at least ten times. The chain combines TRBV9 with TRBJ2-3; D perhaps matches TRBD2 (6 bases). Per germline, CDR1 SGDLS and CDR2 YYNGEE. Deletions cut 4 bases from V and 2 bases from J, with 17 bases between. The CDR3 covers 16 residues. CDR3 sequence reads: CASSLREPQSTDTQYF. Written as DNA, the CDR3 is TGTGCCAGCAGCCTTCGGGAGCCCCAGTCCACAGATACGCAGTATTTT.

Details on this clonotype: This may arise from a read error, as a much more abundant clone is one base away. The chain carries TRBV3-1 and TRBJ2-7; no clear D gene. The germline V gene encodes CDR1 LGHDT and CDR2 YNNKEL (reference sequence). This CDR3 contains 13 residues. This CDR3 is CASSQGSMYDQYF. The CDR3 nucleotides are TGTGCCAGCAGCCAAGGAAGTATGTACGACCAGTACTTC.

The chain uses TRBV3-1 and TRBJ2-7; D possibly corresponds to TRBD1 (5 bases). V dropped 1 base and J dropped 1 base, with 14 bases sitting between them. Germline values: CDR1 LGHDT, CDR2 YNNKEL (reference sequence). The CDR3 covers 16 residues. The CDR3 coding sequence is TGTGCCAGCAGCCAAGCAGGACACCAGGAGTCCTACGAGCAGTACTTC. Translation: CASSQAGHQESYEQYF.

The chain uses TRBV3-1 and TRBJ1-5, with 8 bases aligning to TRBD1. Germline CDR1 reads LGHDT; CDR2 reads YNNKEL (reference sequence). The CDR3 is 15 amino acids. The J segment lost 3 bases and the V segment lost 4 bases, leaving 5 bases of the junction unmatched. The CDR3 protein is CASSPQGANNQPQHF. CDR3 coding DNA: TGTGCCAGCAGCCCTCAGGGGGCGAACAATCAGCCCCAGCATTTT. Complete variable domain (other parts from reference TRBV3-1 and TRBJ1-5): DTAVSQTPKYLVTQMGNDKSIKCEQNLGHDTMYWYKQDSKKFLKIMFSYNNKELIINETVPNRFSPKSPDKAHLNLHINSLELGDSAVYFCASSPQGANNQPQHFGDGTRLSIL.

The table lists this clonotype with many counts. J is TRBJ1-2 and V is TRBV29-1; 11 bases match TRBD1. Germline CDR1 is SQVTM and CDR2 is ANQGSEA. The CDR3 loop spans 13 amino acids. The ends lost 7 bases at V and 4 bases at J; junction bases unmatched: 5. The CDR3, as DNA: TGCAGCGGCACCGGGACAGGGGGCTATGGCTACACCTTC. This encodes CSGTGTGGYGYTF.